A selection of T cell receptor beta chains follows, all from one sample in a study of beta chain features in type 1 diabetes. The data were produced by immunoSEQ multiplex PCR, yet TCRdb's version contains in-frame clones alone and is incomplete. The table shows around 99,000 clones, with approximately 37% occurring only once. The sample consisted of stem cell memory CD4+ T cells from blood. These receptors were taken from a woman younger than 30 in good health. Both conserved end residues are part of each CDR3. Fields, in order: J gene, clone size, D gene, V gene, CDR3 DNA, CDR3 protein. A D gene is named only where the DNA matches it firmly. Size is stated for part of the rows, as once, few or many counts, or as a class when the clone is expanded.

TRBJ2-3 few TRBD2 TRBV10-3 TGTGCCATCAGTGCTAGCGGGAGTTCAACGGATACGCAGTATTTT CAISASGSSTDTQYF
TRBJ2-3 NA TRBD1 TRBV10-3 TGTGCCATCGGGACAGAACACACAGATACGCAGTATTTT CAIGTEHTDTQYF
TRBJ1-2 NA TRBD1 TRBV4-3 TGCGCCAGCAGCCACCCACAACAGGGGTTCTATGGCTACACCTTC CASSHPQQGFYGYTF
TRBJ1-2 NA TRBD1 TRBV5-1 TGCGCCAGCAGAAACGGGACAGGGCGTCGGGGCTACACCTTC CASRNGTGRRGYTF
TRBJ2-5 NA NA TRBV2 TGTGCCAGCAAGACTAGTAGACAGACCCAGTACTTC CASKTSRQTQYF
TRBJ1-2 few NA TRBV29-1 TGCAGCGTTCGTGACTGGAACACCAACTATGGCTACACCTTC CSVRDWNTNYGYTF
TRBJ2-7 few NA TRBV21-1 TGTGCCAGCAGCAAATCCGGGAACCAGCAGTACTTC CASSKSGNQQYF
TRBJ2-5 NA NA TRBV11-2 TGTGCCAGCACCAGAAGAACGGGTTTGGCGGGGGCGTACCAAGAGACCCAGTACTTC CASTRRTGLAGAYQETQYF
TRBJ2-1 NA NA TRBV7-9 TGTGCCAGCAGTTTACGGACTGACAGGCCCCAGCAGTTCTTC CASSLRTDRPQQFF
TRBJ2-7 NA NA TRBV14 TGTGCCAGCAGCAATAATCTAGGCGGGACAGAATACTACGAGCAGTACTTC CASSNNLGGTEYYEQYF
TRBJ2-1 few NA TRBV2 TGTGCCAGCAGTCGGGAAACGAGCAGCAATGAGCAGTTCTTC CASSRETSSNEQFF
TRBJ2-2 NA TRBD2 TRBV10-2 TGCGCCATTGGACTAGGAGGTCGGCCAACCGGGGAGCTGTTTTTT CAIGLGGRPTGELFF
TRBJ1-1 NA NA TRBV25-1 TGTGCCAGCAGTGAATGGGGGCTCATGAACACTGAAGCTTTCTTT CASSEWGLMNTEAFF
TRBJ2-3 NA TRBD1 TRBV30 TGTGCCTGGTTCCGGGACAGGAGCACAGATACGCAGTATTTT CAWFRDRSTDTQYF
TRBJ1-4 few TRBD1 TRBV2 TGTGCCAGCAGCGCCGCAGGGGGTGGTAATGAAAAACTGTTTTTT CASSAAGGGNEKLFF
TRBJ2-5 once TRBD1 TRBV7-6 TGTGCCAGCAGCTCACCCTATAAGACAGGGCCCAAAAAAGAGACCCAGTACTTC CASSSPYKTGPKKETQYF
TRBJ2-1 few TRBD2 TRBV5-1 TGCGCCAGCAGCAAATCTAGCGGGAACCCAAATGAGCAGTTCTTC CASSKSSGNPNEQFF
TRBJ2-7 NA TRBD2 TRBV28 TGTGCCAGCAGTTTCTCGGGGGGTCGGTACTTC CASSFSGGRYF
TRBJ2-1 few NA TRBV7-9 TGTGCCAGCAGCTTAGCGACGACTTACAATGAGCAGTTCTTC CASSLATTYNEQFF
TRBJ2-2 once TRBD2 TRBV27 TGTGCCAGCAGTTCCCCCAGACTAGCGGGAGTGACTGGGGAGCTGTTTTTT CASSSPRLAGVTGELFF
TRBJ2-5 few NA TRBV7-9 TGTGCCAGCAGCTCGTTCGGCAGGGCGCACGAGACCCAGTACTTC CASSSFGRAHETQYF
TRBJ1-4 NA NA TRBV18 TGTGCCAGCTCACCACGATCCGGAGCGGGCACTAATGAAAAACTGTTTTTT CASSPRSGAGTNEKLFF
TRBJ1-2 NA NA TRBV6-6 TGTGCCAGCAGGGCTAACCAGAAAGGGGCCGGCTACACCTTC CASRANQKGAGYTF
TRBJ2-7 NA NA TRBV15 TGTGCCACCAGCAGAGGACTAGACGCCTACGAGCAGTACTTC CATSRGLDAYEQYF
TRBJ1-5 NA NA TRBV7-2 TGTGCCAGCAGCGACCCGCCAGGGTCGGGTCAGCCCCAGCATTTT CASSDPPGSGQPQHF
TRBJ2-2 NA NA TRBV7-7 TGTGCCAGCAGCTTAGCTGAGGGCACCGGGGAGCTGTTTTTT CASSLAEGTGELFF
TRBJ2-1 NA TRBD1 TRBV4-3 TGCGCCAGCAGCCAAGATAGGAGGACAGGCTCCTACAATGAGCAGTTCTTC CASSQDRRTGSYNEQFF
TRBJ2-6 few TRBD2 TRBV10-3 TGTGCCATCAGGGGGACTAGCGGGAGTATAGTGGATGGGGCCAACGTCCTGACTTTC CAIRGTSGSIVDGANVLTF
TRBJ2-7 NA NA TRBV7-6 TGTGCCAGCAGCAAAGGAGCTCTGTACGAGCAGTACTTC CASSKGALYEQYF
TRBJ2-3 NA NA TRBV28 TGTGCCAGCAGTTTAAGCAGTATTCCCCAGGGTCGGGCAGATACGCAGTATTTT CASSLSSIPQGRADTQYF
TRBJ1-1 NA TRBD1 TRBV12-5 TGTGCTAGTGGCAGACAGGGGGGGAACACTGAAGCTTTCTTT CASGRQGGNTEAFF
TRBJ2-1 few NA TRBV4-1 TGCGCCAGCAGCCAAGCAAGAGGGATCGGCAATGAGCAGTTCTTC CASSQARGIGNEQFF
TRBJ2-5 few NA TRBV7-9 TGTGCCAGCAGCAAAACGCGAGACCAAGAGACCCAGTACTTC CASSKTRDQETQYF
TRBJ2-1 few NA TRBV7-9 TGTGCCAGCAGCGTAATTTCAGGCCGATATCCCCCAAATGAGCAGTTCTTC CASSVISGRYPPNEQFF
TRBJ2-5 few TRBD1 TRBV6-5 TGTGCCAGCAGACCCACAGGGGTGGGAGAGACCCAGTACTTC CASRPTGVGETQYF
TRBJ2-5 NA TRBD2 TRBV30 TGTGCCTGGAGTGCGTTCGGGGGGACCCAAGAGACCCAGTACTTC CAWSAFGGTQETQYF
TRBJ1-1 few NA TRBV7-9 TGTGCCAGCAGCTTAGCGCGGCTGACGAACACTGAAGCTTTCTTT CASSLARLTNTEAFF
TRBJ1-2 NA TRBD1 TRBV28 TGTGCCAGCAGTTTACCCCCGGGACAGGGCGATGGCTACACCTTC CASSLPPGQGDGYTF
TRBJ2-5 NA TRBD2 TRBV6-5 TGTGCCAGCGGAAGACTAGCGGGATTGAGGGAGACCCAGTACTTC CASGRLAGLRETQYF
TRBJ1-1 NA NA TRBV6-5 TGTGCCAGCAGTTACTCTAGACAGGTTAACACTGAAGCTTTCTTT CASSYSRQVNTEAFF
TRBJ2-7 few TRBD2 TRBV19 TGTGCCAGTAGACCGACTAGCGGGATCCTCTACGAGCAGTACTTC CASRPTSGILYEQYF
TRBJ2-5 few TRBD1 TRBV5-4 TGTGCCAGCAGCTCACAGGGGACGCAGACCCAGTACTTC CASSSQGTQTQYF
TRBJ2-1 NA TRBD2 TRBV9 TGTGCCAGCAGCGTAGGGACTAGCGCCTACAATGAGCAGTTCTTC CASSVGTSAYNEQFF